This T cell receptor beta chain is from a study of blood T cell repertoires in COVID-19. The CDR3 consists of 15 residues. Germline CDR1 and CDR2: SGHNT and YENEEA. Trimming cost V 0 bases and J 8 bases, with 14 bases left between them. In the original analysis: Reference gene primer amplification in the assay estimated nucleated cell counts. This table comes from immunoSEQ multiplex PCR, and its TCRdb copy is limited to in-frame clones, with some not included. D and trimming were read from the DNA, whereas the V and J calls and clone size are those reported in that table. The profile shows roughly 100,000 clones, 70% to 85% of them singletons.

The sequenced sample consisted of peripheral blood. V gene TRBV11-3 combines with J gene TRBJ2-1; TRBD1 might be the D (6 bases). The TCR sequence derives from a woman of 80 years or more with active or convalescent COVID-19. In nucleotides, the CDR3 is TGTGCCAGCAGCTTAGAGACAGGCGTCGGGGATGAGCAGTTCTTC. The encoded protein is CASSLETGVGDEQFF.